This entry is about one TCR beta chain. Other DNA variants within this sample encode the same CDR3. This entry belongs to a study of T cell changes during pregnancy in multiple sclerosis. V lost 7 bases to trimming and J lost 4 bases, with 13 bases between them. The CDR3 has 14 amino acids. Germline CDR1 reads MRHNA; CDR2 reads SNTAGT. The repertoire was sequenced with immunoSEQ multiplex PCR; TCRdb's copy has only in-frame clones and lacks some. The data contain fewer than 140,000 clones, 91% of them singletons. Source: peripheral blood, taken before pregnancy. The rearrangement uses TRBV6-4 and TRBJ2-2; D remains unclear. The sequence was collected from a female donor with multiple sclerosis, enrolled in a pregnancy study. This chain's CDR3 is CASTKNSFTGELFF. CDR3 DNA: TGTGCCAGCACTAAAAATAGCTTCACCGGGGAGCTGTTTTTT.